Below, 18 T cell receptor beta chains from the same sample are listed, as sequenced in a study of T cell repertoires in cytomegalovirus infection. MiXCR was run by TCRdb on the reads, yielding one entry per CDR3 protein. The sample holds around 740,000 distinct CDR3 sequences, approximately 34% seen once. What was sequenced was PBMCs. The receptors were sampled from a human donor in good health (CMV status not recorded). Some clones in this sample may be carry-over from other donors' samples.

The rearrangement uses TRBV28 and TRBJ1-2; no reliable D call. The CDR3 contains 11 residues. Germline loops: CDR1 MDHEN, CDR2 SYDVKM. V was trimmed by 6 bases and J by 7 bases, leaving 9 bases between them. CDR3 region: CASRLSSGYTF. In DNA, the CDR3 is TGTGCCAGCAGGCTATCGAGTGGCTACACCTTC.

The chain has TRBV6-1 and TRBJ1-5; 7 bases line up with TRBD1. The CDR3 runs 15 residues. Germline CDR1 is MNHNS and CDR2 is SASEGT. With V trimmed by 6 bases and J by 5 bases, 10 bases remained unmatched. Written as DNA, the CDR3 is TGTGCCAGCAGACCCGCTCGAGGGGGCTATCAGCCCCAGCATTTT. As protein: CASRPARGGYQPQHF.

This chain connects TRBV4-1 to TRBJ2-1; possibly TRBD1 for D (6 bases). The CDR3 sequence is 13 residues long. Deletions cut 1 base from V and 7 bases from J, with 8 bases between. Germline CDR1 is MGHRA and CDR2 is YSYEKL. The CDR3 DNA follows: TGCGCCAGCAGCCAAGGACAGGAGAATGAGCAGTTCTTC. Protein product: CASSQGQENEQFF.

Turning to this clonotype: This may be a read error, as it is one base from a much larger clone. The chain uses TRBV7-2 and TRBJ1-2, with D hard to call. There are 13 residues in the CDR3. Germline V CDR1 and CDR2: SGHTA, FQGNSA. As DNA, the CDR3 is TGTGCCAGCAGCTTAGGGAGGGAAGGTGGCTACCCCTTC. Amino acid sequence: CASSLGREGGYPF.

The table lists this clonotype with a few counts. This chain connects TRBV5-6 to TRBJ2-1, with a possible D match to TRBD1 (5 bases). The ends were cut back, 0 bases at V and 7 bases at J, with 14 bases in the middle. Germline CDR1 and CDR2: SGHDT and YYEEEE. The length of the CDR3 is 15 residues. The CDR3 nucleotides are TGTGCCAGCAGCTTGGTTACAGCTGCAGGGAATGAGCAGTTCTTC. It translates to CASSLVTAAGNEQFF.

The V call is TRBV7-3, the J call TRBJ2-5; the D gene could be TRBD1 or TRBD2 (5 bases each). The germline V gene encodes CDR1 SGHTA and CDR2 FQGTGA. The V end lost 5 bases, the J end lost 0 bases, and 13 bases lay between the germline ends. This CDR3 spans 15 amino acids. The DNA for the CDR3 is TGTGCCAGCAGCGCCACCGGGGCCAACCAAGAGACCCAGTACTTC. Translated: CASSATGANQETQYF.

The chain is built from TRBV11-2 and TRBJ1-2; D perhaps matches TRBD1 (5 bases). The germline gives CDR1 SGHAT, CDR2 FQNNGV. The CDR3 loop spans 14 amino acids. V was shortened by 4 bases and J by 4 bases, with 13 bases between the two germline ends. CDR3 loop: CASSSYGGTYGYTF. The DNA for the CDR3 is TGTGCCAGCAGCTCTTACGGGGGAACCTATGGCTACACCTTC.

The count of this clonotype is one. The rearrangement uses TRBV26 and TRBJ2-4; the table's D call of TRBD2 was not tested on the DNA. TRBV26 is a known pseudogene. This CDR3 has 16 residues. DNA for the CDR3: TGTGCCAGCTGCGGGCTAGCGGGAGGGCTCGAAAACATTAAGTACTTC. It yields the protein CASCGLAGGLENIKYF.

This clonotype was counted a few times. The chain combines TRBV4-1 with TRBJ2-1, with 7 bases aligning to TRBD2. Germline assignment: CDR1 MGHRA and CDR2 YSYEKL. Germline trimming cut 1 base from V and 0 bases from J; bases unmatched to any gene: 6. The CDR3 is 17 residues long. The CDR3 loop reads CASSQVPAGLSYNEQFF. The CDR3 nucleotides read TGCGCCAGCAGCCAAGTACCAGCGGGGCTCTCCTACAATGAGCAGTTCTTC.

The chain links TRBV10-3 to TRBJ1-1; D gene uncertain. Germline CDR1 ENHRY, CDR2 SYGVKD. Trimming removed 6 bases at V and 0 bases at J, with 8 bases between. This CDR3 is 13 amino acids long. The CDR3 protein is CAIRETLNTEAFF. The CDR3 DNA reads as TGTGCCATCAGGGAGACACTGAACACTGAAGCTTTCTTT.

Notes on this clonotype: One junction end disagrees with the germline gene, perhaps due to a read error. The chain combines TRBV12-3 or TRBV12-4 with TRBJ2-3; D ambiguous. CDR3 size: 14 residues. The CDR3 loop is CASSCFGDTDTQYF. CDR3 bases: TGTGCAAGCAGTTGTTTTGGGGACACAGATACGCAGTATTTT.

This clonotype came up a few times. A much larger clone differs from this one at a single base, so this may be a read error. The chain joins TRBV7-2 to TRBJ2-2; D possibly matches TRBD1 or TRBD2 (6 bases each). Between the trimmed V and J ends, which lost 6 bases and 2 bases, there was a span of 13 bases. This CDR3 spans 15 amino acids. Germline V CDR1 and CDR2: SGHTA, FQGNSA. CDR3 coding DNA: TGTGCCAGCAGTGGGGGGCAGACTAACACCGGGGAGCTGTTTTTT. The encoded protein is CASSGGQTNTGELFF.

A few counts support this clonotype. The rearrangement links TRBV28 to TRBJ2-7, with D maybe TRBD1 (5 bases). The V and J ends lost 3 bases and 2 bases respectively, with 11 bases between them. Germline V gene sequence: CDR1 MDHEN, CDR2 SYDVKM. This CDR3 is 14 amino acids long. CDR3 residues: CASSFDSSTYEQYF. The CDR3 DNA is TGTGCCAGCAGTTTCGACAGTTCAACCTACGAGCAGTACTTC.

Note on this clonotype: A single base separates this from a much larger clone, so it may be a read error. Given the absence of the conserved phenylalanine or tryptophan at the CDR3 end, a read error is likely. V usage is TRBV7-2 and J usage is TRBJ2-5; D is undetermined. From germline, CDR1 is SGHTA and CDR2 FQGNSA. This CDR3 is 11 amino acids long. The germline V and J ends were trimmed by 5 bases and 2 bases, with 3 bases remaining between them. The CDR3 nucleotides read TGTGCCAGCAGCGAACAAGAGACCCAGTACTGC. Its translation is CASSEQETQYC.

The CDR3 region is CASSSLVQLARQEDLEKLFF. The CDR3 DNA is TGTGCCAGCAGTTCCTTAGTTCAACTCGCTCGACAGGAGGACTTGGAAAAACTGTTTTTT. This sequence joins TRBV28 and TRBJ1-4; perhaps TRBD1 as D (6 bases). The CDR3 is made up of 20 amino acids. The ends were cut back, 4 bases at V and 8 bases at J, with 32 bases in the middle. CDR1 is MDHEN, CDR2 SYDVKM, per germline.

Regarding this clonotype: A read error may produce the germline difference seen at one junction end. The chain joins TRBV7-8 to TRBJ1-1; TRBD1 matches 11 bases. The length of the CDR3 is 17 residues. Per germline, CDR1 SGHVS and CDR2 FQNEAQ. The CDR3 coding sequence is TGTGCCAGCAGCTTAGCTCGGGACAGGGGGTGGTACACGGAAGCTTTCTTT. Translation gives CASSLARDRGWYTEAFF.

J is TRBJ2-2 and V is TRBV6-2 or TRBV6-3; 7 nucleotides match TRBD1. Trimming removed 6 bases from V and 0 bases from J; junction bases left unmatched: 13. The CDR3 has 18 residues. CDR1 and CDR2 (germline): MNHEY, SVGEGT. The CDR3 reads CASRGHVQGRPNTGELFF. CDR3 DNA sequence: TGTGCCAGCAGGGGTCACGTACAGGGGCGCCCGAACACCGGGGAGCTGTTTTTT.

This clonotype appeared many times. The V and J genes are TRBV27 and TRBJ2-1; no clear D gene. Germline V CDR1 and CDR2: MNHEY, SMNVEV (reference sequence). V lost 5 bases, J lost 0 bases, and 11 bases lay in between. The CDR3 runs to 15 residues. CDR3 DNA: TGTGCCAGCAGTACTACAATAAGCTCCTACAATGAGCAGTTCTTC. Encoded protein: CASSTTISSYNEQFF.